The sequence of this T cell receptor (beta chain) was determined in a study of beta chain features in type 1 diabetes. Study outcomes and limitations: PCR could preferentially amplify shorter templates, alike in patients and controls.

Deletions cut 2 bases from V and 7 bases from J, with 14 bases between. The CDR3 is made up of 15 amino acids. CDR1 and CDR2 (germline): SNHLY, FYNNEI. In this sample, this clone turned up a few times. What it binds is unknown. Reverse transcribing all isolated RNA meant expressed TCRB transcripts were sequenced. Clones were read by immunoSEQ multiplex PCR, and TCRdb kept only the in-frame ones, dropping some. The sample yields about 230,000 clones, more than 9% seen once. The chain joins TRBV2 to TRBJ2-2; maybe TRBD1 (5 bases). Material for sequencing was naive CD4+ T cells from blood. This receptor was identified in a woman aged 18-29 years in good health. The CDR3 here is CASSESRVTRGELFF. Written as DNA, the CDR3 is TGTGCCAGCAGTGAATCCAGGGTAACGCGCGGGGAGCTGTTTTTT. Using reference TRBV2 and TRBJ2-2 for the parts outside the CDR3, the full variable domain is EPEVTQTPSHQVTQMGQEVILRCVPISNHLYFYWYRQILGQKVEFLVSFYNNEISEKSEIFDDQFSVERPDGSNFTLKIRSTKLEDSAMYFCASSESRVTRGELFFGEGSRLTVL.